This T cell receptor beta chain was documented in a study of blood T cell repertoires in COVID-19. CDR3 length: 14 residues. Germline CDR1 and CDR2: SNHLY and FYNNEI. Trimming removed 6 bases from V and 4 bases from J; junction bases left unmatched: 1. The assay was immunoSEQ multiplex PCR, and TCRdb's table has in-frame clones only and misses some. The sample records approximately 180,000 clones, roughly 82% being singletons. The TCR sequence derives from a man aged 50-59 years who had recovered from COVID-19. Sequenced material: PBMCs or T cells enriched from blood (not recorded which). The chain uses TRBV2 and TRBJ1-4, with 11 bases that match TRBD1. In DNA, the CDR3 is TGTGCCAGCAGGGGACAGGGGGTTAATGAAAAACTGTTTTTT. Its translation: CASRGQGVNEKLFF.